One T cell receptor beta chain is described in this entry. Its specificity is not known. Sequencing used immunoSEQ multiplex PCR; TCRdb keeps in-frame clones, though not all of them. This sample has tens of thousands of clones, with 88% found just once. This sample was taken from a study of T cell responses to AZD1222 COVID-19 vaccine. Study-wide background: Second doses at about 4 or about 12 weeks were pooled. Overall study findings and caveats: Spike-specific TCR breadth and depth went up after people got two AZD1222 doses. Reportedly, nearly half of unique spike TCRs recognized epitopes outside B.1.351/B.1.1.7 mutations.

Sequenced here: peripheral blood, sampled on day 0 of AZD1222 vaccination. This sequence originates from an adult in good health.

The DNA for the CDR3 is TGTGCCAGCAGCTTTCCCCGACAGGGGAACTATGGCTACACCTTC. It encodes CASSFPRQGNYGYTF. V and J are TRBV7-2 and TRBJ1-2; TRBD1 aligns across 8 bases. Germline CDR1 SGHTA, CDR2 FQGNSA. The trim removed 3 bases at V and 2 bases at J, leaving 5 bases unmatched. This CDR3 region has 15 residues.